This T cell receptor beta chain was profiled in a study of control samples from healthy donors and cancer patients. This table comes from immunoSEQ multiplex PCR, and its TCRdb copy is limited to in-frame clones, with some not included. Of over 60,000 clones in the sample, 75% to 85% were seen once. This CDR3 contains 13 residues. The V gene end was trimmed by 6 bases and the J gene end by 10 bases; junction bases not matched to a gene: 10. The germline CDR1 and CDR2 sequences are SNHLY and FYNNEI. The chain links TRBV2 to TRBJ1-1; 8 nucleotides line up with TRBD1. This TCR derives from a man in his forties in good health. The specimen sequenced was blood. CDR3: CASRQGQGGGAFF. CDR3 nucleotides: TGTGCCAGCAGGCAAGGACAGGGAGGGGGAGCTTTCTTT.